This T cell receptor beta chain was obtained from a study of CD8+ T cells in alopecia areata. Sequencing relied on a cDNA template that was reverse transcribed from extracted RNA. TCRdb's copy holds only in-frame clones and misses some; the assay was immunoSEQ multiplex PCR. Here the sample spans 20,000 to 30,000 clones, 52% being singletons. The CDR3 extends over 14 amino acids. CDR1 MNHEY and CDR2 SMNVEV come from the germline V gene (reference sequence). The V gene lost 4 bases and the J gene lost 5 bases, with 12 bases spanning the gap. V and J are TRBV27 and TRBJ2-1; D is ambiguous. This TCR was recovered from a human donor with alopecia areata. The sample taken for sequencing was NKG2D-high CD8+ T cells sorted from blood. In DNA, the CDR3 is TGTGCCAGCAGTTCCAAGAGCCTCCACAATGAGCAGTTCTTC. Translating it yields CASSSKSLHNEQFF.